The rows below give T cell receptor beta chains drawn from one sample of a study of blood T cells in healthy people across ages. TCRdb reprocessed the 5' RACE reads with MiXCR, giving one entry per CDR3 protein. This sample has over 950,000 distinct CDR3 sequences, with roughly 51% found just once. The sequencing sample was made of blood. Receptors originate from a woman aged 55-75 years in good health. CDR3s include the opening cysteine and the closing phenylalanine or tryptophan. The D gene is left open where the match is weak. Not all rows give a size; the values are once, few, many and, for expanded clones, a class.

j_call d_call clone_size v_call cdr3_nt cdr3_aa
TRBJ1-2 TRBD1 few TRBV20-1 TGCAGTGCTGGGGGGACAGGTGGAGGCTACACCTTC CSAGGTGGGYTF
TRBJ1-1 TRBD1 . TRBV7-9 TGTGCCAGCAGCGTAGTCCCGGGACAGATGAACACTGAAGCTTTCTTT CASSVVPGQMNTEAFF
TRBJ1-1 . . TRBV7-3 TGTGCCAGCAGCCGAACGGGGGAGCGGAACACTGAAGCTTTCTTT CASSRTGERNTEAFF
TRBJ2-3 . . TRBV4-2 TGTGCCAGCAGCCAAGATCGAGGGGCCACAGATACGCAGTATTTT CASSQDRGATDTQYF
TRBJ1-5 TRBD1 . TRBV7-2 TGTGCCAGCAGCAAACAGGGGCTCGAGCCCCAGCATTTT CASSKQGLEPQHF
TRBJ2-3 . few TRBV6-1 TGTGCCAGCAGAACACGACCTGGTTCCGCGTGGAATTGGCCAGATACGCAGTATTTT CASRTRPGSAWNWPDTQYF
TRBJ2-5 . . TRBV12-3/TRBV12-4 TGTGCCAGCAGTGAAGCCGGGACCGCGTTTTACGAGACCCAGTACTTC CASSEAGTAFYETQYF
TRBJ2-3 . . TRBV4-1 TGCGCCAGCAGCCAAGAAGGATCTACGAGAGGGGTAGATACGCAGTATTTT CASSQEGSTRGVDTQYF
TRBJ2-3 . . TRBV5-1 TGCGCCAGCAGCTTGTTTTGGACCACAGATACGCAGTATTTT CASSLFWTTDTQYF
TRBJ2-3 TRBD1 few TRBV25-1 TGTAGAAGAGGGACAGAACCCTACACAGATACGCAGTATTTT CRRGTEPYTDTQYF